This T cell receptor beta chain appears in the sequencing data of a study of Ad26.COV2.S vaccination and SARS-CoV-2 variants. The length of the CDR3 is 13 residues. Trimming took off 4 bases at V and 4 bases at J, with 10 bases between the two ends. The germline CDR1 and CDR2 sequences are SNHLY and FYNNEI. This sample's treatment: around 19 received Ad26.COV2.S at low or high dose, single or two shots; 5 received placebo; per-sample allocation not given. Specimen acquisition occurred on day 63 following the initial vaccine or placebo injection. The repertoire was sequenced with immunoSEQ multiplex PCR; TCRdb's copy has only in-frame clones and lacks some. The sample yields 350,000 to 500,000 clones, 90% seen once.

This rearrangement joins TRBV2 to TRBJ1-1; D might be TRBD1 (5 bases). The sample consisted of peripheral blood, taken in a trial of Ad26.COV2.S vaccine versus placebo. This sequence originates from a person aged 18-60 years who received the Ad26.COV2.S COVID-19 vaccine or a placebo. CDR3 nucleotide sequence: TGTGCCAGCAGTGGAGAGCAGGGCACTGAAGCTTTCTTT. This codes for CASSGEQGTEAFF.